This TCR beta chain derives from a study of shared clonotypes between healthy human individuals. Study-wide results and limits: Sampling involved blood alone; tissue repertoires likely differ. The diversity represented, both genetic and in exposure history, was limited by few donors.

Regarding this clone: Its matching antigen is unknown.

HIV-negative, healthy adults without recent acute infections or vaccinations were the donors. Genomic DNA for unsorted samples, which was extracted with the QIAamp DNA Blood Mini kit, came from 99 million or so PBMCs. Clones were sequenced by immunoSEQ multiplex PCR, and TCRdb holds only the in-frame ones, with some missing. The table lists 450,000 to 550,000 clones, 70% to 80% of them singletons, with roughly 13% in the top ten. The CDR3 length is 13 residues. The trim removed 6 bases at V and 8 bases at J, leaving 4 bases unmatched. Germline CDR1 SQVTM, CDR2 ANQGSEA. The chain employs TRBV29-1 and TRBJ2-1; 13 nucleotides agree with TRBD2. The specimen sequenced was PBMCs. This clonotype was obtained from a woman aged 40 to 50 in good health. Some clones in this sample may be carry-over from other donors' samples. DNA for the CDR3: TGCAGCGTGACTAGCGGGAGGCGGGATGAGCAGTTCTTC. This encodes CSVTSGRRDEQFF.